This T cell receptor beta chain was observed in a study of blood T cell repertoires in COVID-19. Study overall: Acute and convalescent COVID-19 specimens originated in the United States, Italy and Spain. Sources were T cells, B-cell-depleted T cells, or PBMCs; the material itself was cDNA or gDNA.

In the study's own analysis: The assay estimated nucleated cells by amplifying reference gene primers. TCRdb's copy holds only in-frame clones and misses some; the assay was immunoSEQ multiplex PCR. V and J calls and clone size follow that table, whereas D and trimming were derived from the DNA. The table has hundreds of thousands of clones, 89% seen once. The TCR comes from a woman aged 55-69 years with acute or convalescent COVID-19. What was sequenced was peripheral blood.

CDR3 DNA: TGTGCCAGCAGCCGAGGGACTGTGGTATATGGCTACACCTTC. Its translation: CASSRGTVVYGYTF. This chain joins TRBV3-1 (or the pseudogene TRBV3-2) and TRBJ1-2, with a tentative D call TRBD1 (5 bases). The germline V and J ends were trimmed by 4 bases and 5 bases, with 14 bases remaining between them. CDR3 length: 14 amino acids. CDR1 LGHDT and CDR2 YNNKEL come from the germline V gene (reference sequence).